Below are 32 T cell receptor beta chains sequenced from a single sample in a study of technical replicates of blood from a few donors (dated by TCRdb to about 2017). Receptors were amplified or captured by the immunoSEQ multiplex PCR assay. TCRdb provides this immuneACCESS table in a form limited to in-frame rearrangements. Some clones are lacking; in checked studies, under half of them reflect an unresolved V gene, and why the rest are absent is not known. For this sample the table gives 55,000 to 65,000 clones, of which roughly 93% were detected only once. The ten top clones hold 4.2% of the sample. Sequencing was carried out using PBMCs. These receptor sequences come from a human donor in good health. Some clones in this sample may be carry-over from other donors' samples.

J is TRBJ1-5 and V is TRBV4-3; weak D call: TRBD1 (5 bases). V was cut by 0 bases and J by 7 bases, with 10 bases left in between. The CDR3 extends over 14 amino acids. Germline V gene sequence: CDR1 LGHNA, CDR2 YSLEER. The CDR3, as DNA: TGCGCCAGCAGCCAAGAGCGAGGACACCAGCCCCAGCATTTT. Translating it yields CASSQERGHQPQHF.

The chain links TRBV7-2 to TRBJ1-2, with D unresolved. The CDR3 spans 14 residues. Trimming took off 0 bases at V and 2 bases at J, with 7 bases between the two ends. The germline gives CDR1 SGHTA, CDR2 FQGNSA. The CDR3 spells CASSLAGENYGYTF. Here the CDR3 DNA reads TGTGCCAGCAGCTTAGCCGGGGAAAACTATGGCTACACCTTC.

The gene calls are TRBV4-3 and TRBJ2-1; possible D gene TRBD1, 5 bases. The CDR3 length is 16 residues. Germline V gives CDR1 LGHNA, CDR2 YSLEER. V gave up 0 bases and J gave up 4 bases, with 13 bases separating them. The CDR3 spells CASSQESGLPYNEQFF. DNA of the CDR3: TGCGCCAGCAGCCAAGAATCAGGGCTACCTTACAATGAGCAGTTCTTC.

The count of this clone is one. The rearrangement joins TRBV25-1 to TRBJ1-2; 8 bases align to TRBD1. The junction had 18 bases not matched to a gene; V was cut back by 7 bases and J by 8 bases. The CDR3 sequence is 16 residues long. The germline V gene has CDR1 MGHDK and CDR2 SYGVNS. This CDR3 is CASTPPYGQGGEGYTF. Written as DNA, the CDR3 is TGTGCCAGCACCCCGCCCTATGGACAGGGAGGTGAAGGCTACACCTTC.

This clone is a singleton in its sample. The chain links TRBV11-2 to TRBJ2-5; D is possibly TRBD2 (6 bases). V lost 1 base to trimming and J lost 10 bases, with 19 bases between them. This CDR3 comprises 15 residues. In germline, CDR1 is SGHAT, CDR2 FQNNGV. The CDR3, as DNA: TGTGCCAGCAGCTTAGCTTGGACTGGGGGGAGAGGCCAGTACTTC. The encoded protein is CASSLAWTGGRGQYF.

This chain uses TRBV13 with TRBJ1-2; tentatively, D is TRBD1 (6 bases). The CDR3 has 14 amino acids. CDR1 is PRHDT and CDR2 is FYEKMQ in the germline V gene (reference sequence). The V gene lost 5 bases and the J gene lost 6 bases, with 16 bases spanning the gap. Here the CDR3 DNA reads TGTGCCAGCAGCAAAGAGGCAGGGACACATGGCTACACCTTC. This codes for CASSKEAGTHGYTF.

The chain employs TRBV10-3 and TRBJ2-3; TRBD2 agrees at 10 bases. With V trimmed by 0 bases and J by 4 bases, 10 bases remained unmatched. CDR3 length: 18 amino acids. The V gene's germline CDR1 is ENHRY and CDR2 SYGVKD. The CDR3 here is CAISESSGGARVSDTQYF. The CDR3, as DNA: TGTGCCATCAGTGAGTCAAGCGGGGGGGCCAGGGTGTCAGATACGCAGTATTTT.

The rearrangement links TRBV4-1 to TRBJ1-6; 9 bases agree with TRBD1. This CDR3 has 14 residues. Germline V CDR1 and CDR2: MGHRA, YSYEKL. Losses at the gene ends were 4 bases for V and 10 bases for J; bases not matched to a gene: 5. CDR3 sequence reads: CASSRTGGQSPLHF. CDR3 nucleotide sequence: TGCGCCAGCAGCCGTACAGGGGGCCAGTCACCCCTCCACTTT.

This chain joins TRBV6-1 and TRBJ1-4; TRBD1 agrees at 7 bases. The CDR3 runs to 15 residues. CDR1 is MNHNS, CDR2 SASEGT, per germline. V was clipped by 2 bases and J by 3 bases; unmatched bases: 3. The CDR3 here is CASSENRGANEKLFF. DNA of the CDR3: TGTGCCAGCAGTGAAAACAGGGGTGCTAATGAAAAACTGTTTTTT.

The CDR3 sequence: CASSPQGAAGGYTF. The CDR3 DNA follows: TGTGCCAGCTCACCGCAGGGGGCTGCGGGCGGCTACACCTTC. The V and J genes are TRBV18 and TRBJ1-2; 8 nucleotides line up with TRBD1. Looked up from germline, CDR1 is KGHSH and CDR2 is LQKENI. The CDR3 extends over 14 amino acids. V lost 3 bases to trimming and J lost 8 bases; unmatched junction nucleotides: 8.

V gene TRBV5-4 combines with J gene TRBJ2-1, with 8 positions matching TRBD2. There are 15 residues in the CDR3. Germline V gene data show CDR1 as SGHNT and CDR2 as YYREEE (reference sequence). The junction had 9 bases not matched to a gene; V was cut back by 0 bases and J by 10 bases. The CDR3 loop is CASSLGGATSEEQFF. Here the CDR3 DNA reads TGTGCCAGCAGCTTGGGTGGCGCGACTAGCGAGGAGCAGTTCTTC. The whole variable domain, filled in from reference TRBV5-4 and TRBJ2-1, reads ETGVTQSPTHLIKTRGQQVTLRCSSQSGHNTVSWYQQALGQGPQFIFQYYREEENGRGNFPPRFSGLQFPNYSSELNVNALELDDSALYLCASSLGGATSEEQFFGPGTRLTVL.

The chain couples TRBV6-1 to TRBJ1-6; no definite D call. Trimming took 6 bases from V and 10 from J, leaving 16 bases between them. The length of the CDR3 is 14 residues. Per germline, CDR1 MNHNS and CDR2 SASEGT. CDR3 in DNA: TGTGCCAGCAGAATGAGTACGACAACGTCACCCCTCCACTTT. Its translation: CASRMSTTTSPLHF.

The J gene is TRBJ2-7, the V gene TRBV6-1, with a tentative D call TRBD1 (8 bases). This CDR3 is built from 15 residues. CDR1 and CDR2 from the germline V gene are MNHNS and SASEGT. With 7 bases removed from V and 1 base from J, the gap between germline ends came to 17 bases. This CDR3 reads CASNDRGGISYEQYF. The CDR3 DNA sequence: TGTGCCAGCAACGACAGGGGAGGGATTTCCTACGAGCAGTACTTC.

In DNA form, the CDR3 reads TGTGCCAGCAGCTTGAGAGGTGGCTTGGTATCCGAGCAGTACTTC. It specifies CASSLRGGLVSEQYF. The chain is built from TRBV5-8 and TRBJ2-7; D is ambiguous. With 1 base removed from V and 6 bases from J, the gap between germline ends came to 17 bases. The CDR3 consists of 15 residues. The germline gives CDR1 SGHTS, CDR2 YDEGEE.

The rearrangement joins TRBV5-5 to TRBJ2-7, with D perhaps matching TRBD2 (6 bases). The CDR3 runs 14 residues. Trimming took 5 bases from V and 1 from J, leaving 13 bases between them. Germline assignment: CDR1 SGHKS and CDR2 YYEKEE (reference sequence). In DNA form, the CDR3 reads TGTGCCAGCAGTCTGGTTGGGAGGTCCTACGAGCAGTACTTC. Encoded protein: CASSLVGRSYEQYF.

The chain combines TRBV10-3 with TRBJ2-2, with 9 bases aligning to TRBD1. V was clipped by 5 bases and J by 0 bases; unmatched bases: 1. The CDR3 has 15 amino acids. The V gene's germline CDR1 is ENHRY and CDR2 SYGVKD. The DNA for the CDR3 is TGTGCCATCAGTTGGACAGGGGCGAACACCGGGGAGCTGTTTTTT. As protein: CAISWTGANTGELFF.

The rearrangement links TRBV11-2 to TRBJ2-1; possible D gene TRBD2, 6 bases. This CDR3 comprises 15 residues. V was pared by 2 bases and J by 5 bases, with 13 bases between. Germline CDR1 is SGHAT and CDR2 is FQNNGV. This chain's CDR3 is CASSLSGGYHNEQFF. CDR3 nucleotides: TGTGCCAGCAGCTTAAGTGGGGGGTATCACAATGAGCAGTTCTTC.

CDR3 in DNA: TGTGCCAGCAGCTTAGAGCACGGCTACGAGCAGTACTTC. This sequence encodes CASSLEHGYEQYF. The chain has TRBV7-2 and TRBJ2-7, with unresolved D. V lost 1 base to trimming and J lost 3 bases, with 7 bases between them. Per the germline V gene, CDR1 is SGHTA and CDR2 is FQGNSA. This CDR3 region has 13 residues.

This sequence joins TRBV5-6 and TRBJ1-1; a possible D gene is TRBD1 (6 bases). In germline, CDR1 is SGHDT, CDR2 YYEEEE. V was shortened by 0 bases and J by 4 bases, with 13 bases between the two germline ends. The CDR3 contains 15 residues. In DNA, the CDR3 is TGTGCCAGCAGCTTGGGCCCCCAGGGGTCCACTGAAGCTTTCTTT. This translates into CASSLGPQGSTEAFF.

The table lists this clone with a count of one. The chain has TRBV4-2 and TRBJ2-1; 8 bases match TRBD2. Germline CDR1 LGHNA, CDR2 YNFKEQ. There are 14 residues in the CDR3. V trimming: 1 base; J trimming: 8 bases; junction bases outside the gene matches: 4. The CDR3: CASSQVGGLDEQFF. The CDR3 bases are TGTGCCAGCAGCCAAGTCGGGGGACTAGATGAGCAGTTCTTC.

V is TRBV7-6 and J is TRBJ1-1; TRBD1 agrees at 7 bases. The V gene end was trimmed by 0 bases and the J gene end by 1 base; junction bases not matched to a gene: 2. From germline, CDR1 is SGHVS and CDR2 FNYEAQ. The CDR3 has 15 residues. The CDR3 nucleotides read TGTGCCAGCAGCTTAGCCACAGGGGCGAACACTGAAGCTTTCTTT. Translating gives CASSLATGANTEAFF.

This chain connects TRBV12-2 to TRBJ1-5. TRBV12-2 is shown as a pseudogene. The CDR3 contains 15 residues. CDR3 coding DNA: TGTGCAAGTCTCACTCCCAGGGAGGGCAATCAGCCCCAGCATTTT. This encodes CASLTPREGNQPQHF.

This clone was found once. The CDR3 reads CASSQDTLSEAFF. For the CDR3, the DNA is TGTGCCAGCAGCCAGGACACGCTGTCGGAAGCTTTCTTT. V gene TRBV4-2 combines with J gene TRBJ1-1; a possible D gene is TRBD1 (5 bases). Looked up from germline, CDR1 is LGHNA and CDR2 is YNFKEQ. There are 13 residues in the CDR3. V was clipped by 3 bases and J by 8 bases, with 13 bases between them.

The chain carries TRBV9 and TRBJ1-1; no firm D call. The V gene's germline CDR1 is SGDLS and CDR2 YYNGEE. This CDR3 is 13 amino acids long. The V end lost 0 bases, the J end lost 8 bases, and 11 bases lay between the germline ends. The CDR3 spells CASSVAAGSEAFF. DNA of the CDR3: TGTGCCAGCAGCGTAGCTGCGGGGTCAGAAGCTTTCTTT.

The rearrangement joins TRBV12-5 to TRBJ2-1, with 12 bases fitting TRBD2. V shed 0 bases, J shed 4 bases, and the junction held 7 bases outside the gene matches. The CDR3 runs to 18 residues. The germline CDR1 and CDR2 sequences are LGHNT and FRNRAP. The CDR3 reads CASGLVLGTSGLYNEQFF. DNA for the CDR3: TGTGCTAGTGGTTTGGTATTAGGGACTAGCGGGTTATACAATGAGCAGTTCTTC. Combining the CDR3 with reference TRBV12-5 and TRBJ2-1 gives the whole variable domain DARVTQTPRHKVTEMGQEVTMRCQPILGHNTVFWYRQTMMQGLELLAYFRNRAPLDDSGMPKDRFSAEMPDATLATLKIQPSEPRDSAVYFCASGLVLGTSGLYNEQFFGPGTRLTVL.

V usage is TRBV15 and J usage is TRBJ2-5; D gene uncertain. Germline V gene data show CDR1 as LNHNV and CDR2 as YYDKDF (reference sequence). This CDR3 has 12 residues. The ends were cut back, 3 bases at V and 2 bases at J, with 4 bases in the middle. This CDR3 is CATSRRQETQYF. In DNA, the CDR3 is TGTGCCACCAGCAGGCGGCAAGAGACCCAGTACTTC.

The V and J genes are TRBV9 and TRBJ2-1; possibly TRBD1 for D (7 bases). CDR3 size: 15 residues. CDR1 SGDLS and CDR2 YYNGEE come from the germline V gene. V dropped 2 bases and J dropped 4 bases, with 13 bases sitting between them. The CDR3 nucleotides are TGTGCCAGCAGCGTGGGGGGACAGTCTTACAATGAGCAGTTCTTC. Its protein is CASSVGGQSYNEQFF.

This chain links TRBV4-2 with TRBJ2-7; no clear D gene. CDR1 and CDR2 (germline): LGHNA, YNFKEQ. This CDR3 has 16 residues. V was cut by 0 bases and J by 0 bases, with 12 bases left in between. CDR3 DNA sequence: TGTGCCAGCAGCCAAGATCTCCAAAGGAGCTCCTACGAGCAGTACTTC. Amino acids: CASSQDLQRSSYEQYF.

The chain links TRBV7-6 to TRBJ1-3, with D perhaps matching TRBD1 (5 bases). This CDR3 has 15 amino acids. The germline V gene encodes CDR1 SGHVS and CDR2 FNYEAQ. The ends were cut back, 3 bases at V and 2 bases at J, with 11 bases in the middle. CDR3 DNA: TGTGCCAGCAGCTTGGCCCCAGGGACTGGAAACACCATATATTTT. It yields the protein CASSLAPGTGNTIYF.

The rearrangement joins TRBV4-2 to TRBJ2-7; D remains unclear. V shed 0 bases and J shed 4 bases, with 10 bases lying between them. The germline CDR1 and CDR2 sequences are LGHNA and YNFKEQ. The CDR3 contains 14 residues. The CDR3 here is CASSQERHRYEQYF. CDR3 nucleotide sequence: TGTGCCAGCAGCCAAGAGCGACACCGATACGAGCAGTACTTC.

The chain carries TRBV7-6 and TRBJ2-3; 7 bases are a match to TRBD1. V lost 4 bases, J lost 0 bases, and 7 bases stayed unmatched. The CDR3 is 16 residues long. The germline CDR1 and CDR2 sequences are SGHVS and FNYEAQ. The CDR3 sequence: CASSYGQAPSTDTQYF. As DNA, the CDR3 is TGTGCCAGCAGCTACGGACAGGCCCCTAGCACAGATACGCAGTATTTT. The full variable domain, with the rest looked up from reference TRBV7-6 and TRBJ2-3, is GAGVSQSPRYKVTKRGQDVALRCDPISGHVSLYWYRQALGQGPEFLTYFNYEAQQDKSGLPNDRFSAERPEGSISTLTIQRTEQRDSAMYRCASSYGQAPSTDTQYFGPGTRLTVL.

The chain is built from TRBV14 and TRBJ1-1; 8 nucleotides match TRBD1. Germline-derived CDR1 and CDR2 are SGHDN and FVKESK. V gave up 4 bases and J gave up 10 bases; unmatched junction bases: 8. The CDR3 is 13 amino acids. CDR3 DNA: TGTGCCAGCAGCCTAACACAGGGGGTAGGAGCTTTCTTT. Its translation is CASSLTQGVGAFF.